The 17 T cell receptor beta chains given below trace back to one sample, sequenced in a study of PD-1 blockade in classical Hodgkin lymphoma. Time point meaning: cycle 4 day 1 (C4D1), after more than five weeks of nivolumab. Relapses following autologous stem cell transplantation were seen in all patients, with brentuximab vedotin exposure varying. Libraries were prepared by immunoSEQ multiplex PCR; TCRdb keeps only in-frame clonotypes and omits some of them. Among approximately 110,000 clones, approximately 89% were seen once, and the ten largest hold roughly 19%. Sequencing was performed on peripheral blood mononuclear cells (PBMCs), taken before the fourth cycle of nivolumab. These receptors were collected from a human donor with classical Hodgkin lymphoma.

The CDR3 spells CASSGGLSYNEQFF. CDR3 DNA: TGTGCCAGCTCGGGGGGACTCTCCTACAATGAGCAGTTCTTC. The V and J genes are TRBV18 and TRBJ2-1, with TRBD2 as a possible D gene (6 bases). Between the trimmed V and J ends, which lost 6 bases and 0 bases, there was a span of 9 bases. Germline CDR1 and CDR2: KGHSH and LQKENI. This CDR3 spans 14 amino acids.

The chain combines TRBV28 with TRBJ2-7, with unresolved D. The CDR3 is made up of 13 amino acids. V was cut by 4 bases and J by 0 bases, with 7 bases left in between. CDR1 is MDHEN and CDR2 is SYDVKM in the germline V gene. The CDR3 DNA reads TGTGCCAGCAGTTCACAGAGCTCCTACGAGCAGTACTTC. Protein product: CASSSQSSYEQYF.

This clone has just one count. J is TRBJ2-7 and V is TRBV11-2; D may be TRBD1 (6 bases). The CDR3 is 15 amino acids. With 5 bases removed from V and 2 bases from J, the gap between germline ends came to 16 bases. CDR1 is SGHAT, CDR2 FQNNGV, per germline. The CDR3 reads CASSARDTRAYEQYF. In DNA, the CDR3 is TGTGCCAGCAGCGCCCGGGACACCAGGGCCTACGAGCAGTACTTC.

The rearrangement links TRBV29-1 to TRBJ1-3; D possibly corresponds to TRBD1 (5 bases). Trimming pared 0 bases from V and 2 bases from J, leaving 14 bases between. Germline V gene data show CDR1 as SQVTM and CDR2 as ANQGSEA. This CDR3 has 16 amino acids. The CDR3, as DNA: TGCAGCGTTGAAGATGGGGGTCAGCGGCCTGGAAACACCATATATTTT. Amino acid sequence: CSVEDGGQRPGNTIYF.

The chain employs TRBV30 and TRBJ1-2; no reliable D call. The CDR3 totals 12 residues. CDR1 and CDR2 (germline): GTSNPN, SVGIG (reference sequence). The V end was cut by 2 bases, the J end by 7 bases, with 11 bases between. CDR3 sequence: CAWSKGSGGYTF. The CDR3 DNA follows: TGTGCCTGGAGTAAGGGCTCCGGTGGCTACACCTTC. Full variable domain (missing parts from reference TRBV30 and TRBJ1-2): SQTIHQWPATLVQPVGSPLSLECTVEGTSNPNLYWYRQAAGRGLQLLFYSVGIGQISSEVPQNLSASRPQDRQFILSSKKLLLSDSGFYLCAWSKGSGGYTFGSGTRLTVV.

This chain connects TRBV27 to TRBJ2-1; D is perhaps TRBD1 or TRBD2 (7 bases each). Trimming cost V 4 bases and J 6 bases, with 16 bases left between them. Germline CDR1 MNHEY, CDR2 SMNVEV (reference sequence). The length of the CDR3 is 15 residues. The CDR3 spells CASSSGQPGGNEQFF. Written as DNA, the CDR3 is TGTGCCAGCAGTTCGGGACAGCCGGGGGGCAATGAGCAGTTCTTC.

The chain joins TRBV6-5 to TRBJ2-2, with unresolved D. V dropped 4 bases and J dropped 7 bases, with 10 bases sitting between them. CDR1 and CDR2 (germline): MNHEY, SVGAGI. The CDR3 totals 13 residues. CDR3 nucleotide sequence: TGTGCCAGCAGTTTCGTCCGGTTCGGGGAGCTGTTTTTT. As protein: CASSFVRFGELFF.

The gene calls are TRBV21-1 and TRBJ1-1; TRBD1 was called by the table and not checked on the DNA. TRBV21-1 is described as a pseudogene. The CDR3 has 16 residues. CDR3 sequence (DNA): TGTGCCAGCAGCAGGCACTCGGGACAGCTGAACACTGAAGCTTTCTTT. Residues: CASSRHSGQLNTEAFF.

The chain is built from TRBV7-2 and TRBJ2-1; D may be TRBD1 (6 bases). The CDR3 is made up of 13 amino acids. V shed 5 bases and J shed 7 bases, with 12 bases lying between them. The germline V gene encodes CDR1 SGHTA and CDR2 FQGNSA. The CDR3 loop reads CASSTTGNNEQFF. CDR3 nucleotides: TGTGCCAGCAGCACTACAGGGAATAATGAGCAGTTCTTC. Based on the CDR3 plus reference TRBV7-2 and TRBJ2-1, the full variable domain is GAGVSQSPSNKVTEKGKDVELRCDPISGHTALYWYRQSLGQGLEFLIYFQGNSAPDKSGLPSDRFSAERTGGSVSTLTIQRTQQEDSAVYLCASSTTGNNEQFFGPGTRLTVL.

This chain links TRBV25-1 with TRBJ2-4, with D possibly being TRBD2 (6 bases). This CDR3 is built from 14 residues. Trimming took off 8 bases at V and 4 bases at J, with 15 bases between the two ends. The V gene's germline CDR1 is MGHDK and CDR2 SYGVNS. The CDR3 sequence: CASADSGGKNIQYF. The CDR3 DNA reads as TGTGCCAGCGCCGATTCTGGGGGGAAAAACATTCAGTACTTC.

The J gene is TRBJ2-1, the V gene TRBV4-1, with 12 bases fitting TRBD2. Trimming took 1 base from V and 2 from J; bases not matched to a gene: 0. This CDR3 comprises 16 residues. Germline lookup yields CDR1 MGHRA and CDR2 YSYEKL. The CDR3 reads CASSQGLAGAYNEQFF. CDR3 nucleotides: TGCGCCAGCAGCCAAGGACTAGCGGGAGCCTACAATGAGCAGTTCTTC.

The chain carries TRBV29-1 and TRBJ1-2; the D is unclear. Trimming left V 2 bases short and J 2 bases short, with 3 bases between. CDR3 length: 11 residues. Looked up from germline, CDR1 is SQVTM and CDR2 is ANQGSEA. The CDR3 bases are TGCAGCGTTGAACAGAACTATGGCTACACCTTC. Translated: CSVEQNYGYTF. Complete variable domain (other parts from reference TRBV29-1 and TRBJ1-2): SAVISQKPSRDICQRGTSLTIQCQVDSQVTMMFWYRQQPGQSLTLIATANQGSEATYESGFVIDKFPISRPNLTFSTLTVSNMSPEDSSIYLCSVEQNYGYTFGSGTRLTVV.

V usage is TRBV19 and J usage is TRBJ2-2; D may be TRBD1 (6 bases). This CDR3 is 15 amino acids long. Trimming pared 1 base from V and 3 bases from J, leaving 9 bases between. CDR1 and CDR2 (germline): LNHDA, SQIVND (reference sequence). The CDR3 nucleotides are TGTGCCAGTAGTATAGGTTCAGGGGACACCGGGGAGCTGTTTTTT. This gives the protein CASSIGSGDTGELFF.

The chain has TRBV7-9 and TRBJ1-1; TRBD1 matches at 8 bases. CDR3 size: 16 residues. Germline V gives CDR1 SEHNR, CDR2 FQNEAQ (reference sequence). V lost 5 bases to trimming and J lost 1 base; unmatched junction nucleotides: 9. In DNA, the CDR3 is TGTGCCAGCAGCCCGCTGCAGGGGGCGCGGAACACTGAAGCTTTCTTT. This encodes CASSPLQGARNTEAFF.

This clone was seen more than once but under ten times. The chain links TRBV7-9 to TRBJ2-6; D unresolved. Trimming left V 6 bases short and J 2 bases short, with 5 bases between. The germline gives CDR1 SEHNR, CDR2 FQNEAQ (reference sequence). The length of the CDR3 is 13 residues. This chain's CDR3 is CASRGTGANVLTF. CDR3 sequence (DNA): TGTGCCAGCAGGGGAACTGGGGCCAACGTCCTGACTTTC.

V is TRBV5-6 and J is TRBJ2-7; 9 bases align to TRBD2. From germline, CDR1 is SGHDT and CDR2 YYEEEE. V shed 0 bases, J shed 6 bases, and the junction held 1 base outside the gene matches. This CDR3 has 13 residues. Here the CDR3 reads CASSLVAGAEQYF. The CDR3, as DNA: TGTGCCAGCAGCTTGGTAGCGGGAGCCGAGCAGTACTTC. The full variable domain, rest sourced from reference TRBV5-6 and TRBJ2-7, is DAGVTQSPTHLIKTRGQQVTLRCSPKSGHDTVSWYQQALGQGPQFIFQYYEEEERQRGNFPDRFSGHQFPNYSSELNVNALLLGDSALYLCASSLVAGAEQYFGPGTRLTVT.

This chain joins TRBV4-1 and TRBJ2-1; 8 bases line up with TRBD1. The CDR3 sequence is 16 residues long. Germline-derived CDR1 and CDR2 are MGHRA and YSYEKL. Unmatched junction bases numbered 9, after V lost 4 bases and J lost 4 bases. The CDR3 DNA is TGCGCCAGCAGCCGACCCGGGACAGGACTTTACAATGAGCAGTTCTTC. Translated, it gives CASSRPGTGLYNEQFF.